This T cell receptor beta chain emerged from a study of cytomegalovirus exposure and HLA in healthy donors. Looking at the study overall: Counted in an early data release were roughly 87 million unique TCRs from HLA-typed donors. Findings of the study overall: Later work showed greater clonal expansion in HLA-associated TCR beta chains than in equally common others. Common viral pathogens (according to a later analysis) appeared linked to several of the most significant clusters. Most TCR sequences were uncommon, yet certain public TCRs appeared in many donors.

PCR amplification relied on 60 Vbeta primers (plus 13 Jbeta primers). This table comes from immunoSEQ multiplex PCR, and its TCRdb copy is limited to in-frame clones, with some not included. Of some 140,000 clones detected, about 84% appear once; the ten largest clones hold roughly 5.3%. A word on this clone: Its antigen is not known.

Germline CDR1 and CDR2: SGHRS and YFSETQ. CDR3 size: 16 residues. The J gene is TRBJ2-5, the V gene TRBV5-1, with TRBD1 matching 7 bases. The DNA end favors TRBJ2-7, so the J call may be wrong. The source is a woman aged 40 to 55 in good health and CMV-seropositive. The sample taken for sequencing was PBMCs. Here the CDR3 reads CASSLESGNRGYEQYF. The CDR3 bases are TGCGCCAGCAGCTTGGAGTCTGGGAACAGGGGCTACGAGCAGTACTTC.